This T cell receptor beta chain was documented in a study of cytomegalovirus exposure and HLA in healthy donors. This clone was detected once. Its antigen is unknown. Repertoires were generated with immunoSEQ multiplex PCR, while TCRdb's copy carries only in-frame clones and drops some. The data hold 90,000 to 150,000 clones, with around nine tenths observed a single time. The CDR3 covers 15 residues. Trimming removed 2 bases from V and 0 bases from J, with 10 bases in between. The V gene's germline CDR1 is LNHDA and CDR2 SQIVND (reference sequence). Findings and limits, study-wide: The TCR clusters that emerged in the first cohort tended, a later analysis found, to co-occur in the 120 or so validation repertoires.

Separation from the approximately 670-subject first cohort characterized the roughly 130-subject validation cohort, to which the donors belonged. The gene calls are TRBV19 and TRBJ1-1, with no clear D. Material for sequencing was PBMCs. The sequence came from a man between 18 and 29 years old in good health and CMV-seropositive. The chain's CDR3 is CASSISEIMNTEAFF. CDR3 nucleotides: TGTGCCAGTAGTATATCGGAGATCATGAACACTGAAGCTTTCTTT. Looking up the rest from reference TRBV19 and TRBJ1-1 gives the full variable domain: DGGITQSPKYLFRKEGQNVTLSCEQNLNHDAMYWYRQDPGQGLRLIYYSQIVNDFQKGDIAEGYSVSREKKESFPLTVTSAQKNPTAFYLCASSISEIMNTEAFFGQGTRLTVV.